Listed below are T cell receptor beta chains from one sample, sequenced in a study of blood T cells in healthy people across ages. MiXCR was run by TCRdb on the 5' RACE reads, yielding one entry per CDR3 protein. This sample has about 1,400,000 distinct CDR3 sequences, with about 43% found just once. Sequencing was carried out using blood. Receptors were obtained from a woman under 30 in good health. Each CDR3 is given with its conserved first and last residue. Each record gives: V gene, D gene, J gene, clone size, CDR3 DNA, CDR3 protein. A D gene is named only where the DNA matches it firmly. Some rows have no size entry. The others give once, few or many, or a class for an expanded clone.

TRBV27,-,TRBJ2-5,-,TGTGCCAGCAGTAGGTTCCAGGGCAAACAAGAGACCCAGTACTTC,CASSRFQGKQETQYF
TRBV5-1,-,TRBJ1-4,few,TGCGCCAGCAGGACCGGGAGCTTTAATGAAAAACTGTTTTTT,CASRTGSFNEKLFF
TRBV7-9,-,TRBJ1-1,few,TGTGCCAGCAGCTTAGTCGCGCTTTCTAACACTGAAGCTTTCTTT,CASSLVALSNTEAFF
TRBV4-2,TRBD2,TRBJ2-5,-,TGTGCCAGCAGCCAAGTAGTTAGCGGGAGGGCCGAAGAGACCCAGTACTTC,CASSQVVSGRAEETQYF
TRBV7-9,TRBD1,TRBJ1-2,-,TGTGCCAGCAGCTTAGCCCTACAGGGGATCTATGGCTACACCTTC,CASSLALQGIYGYTF
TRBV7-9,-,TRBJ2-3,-,TGTGCCAGCAGCTCGCTCGACGTGAGTTTCGGCACAGATACGCAGTATTTT,CASSSLDVSFGTDTQYF
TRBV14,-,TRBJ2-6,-,TGTGCCAGCAGCCAAGGTTATGATGTCCTGACTTTC,CASSQGYDVLTF
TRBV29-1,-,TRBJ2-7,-,TGCAGCGTTGAAGATCCCCGGACGGATAGTTACGAGCAGTACTTC,CSVEDPRTDSYEQYF
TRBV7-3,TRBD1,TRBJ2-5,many,TGTGCCAGCAGCCCAAGGCCGACAGGGCAAGGGGAGACCCAGTACTTC,CASSPRPTGQGETQYF
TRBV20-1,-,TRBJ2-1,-,TGCAGTGCTGGGTCGGTTGAGCAGTTCTTC,CSAGSVEQFF
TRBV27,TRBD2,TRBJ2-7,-,TGTGCTAGCAGCCGCCCAGCGGGAGGGCTCGGTGAGCAGTACTTC,CASSRPAGGLGEQYF
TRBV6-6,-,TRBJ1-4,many,TGTGCCAGCAGTCAGAAAGGAACAACTAATGAAAAACTGTTTTTT,CASSQKGTTNEKLFF
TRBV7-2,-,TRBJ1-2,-,TGTGCCAGCAGCGAAACAGGGTTTTTGGGCTACACCTTC,CASSETGFLGYTF
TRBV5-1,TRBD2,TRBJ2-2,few,TGCGCCAGCAGCTTACAGACTAGCTGGAGCGGGGAGCTGTTTTTT,CASSLQTSWSGELFF
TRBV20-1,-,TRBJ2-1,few,TGCAGTGCTAGGGCCGTTAGCACCTACAATGAGCAGTTCTTC,CSARAVSTYNEQFF
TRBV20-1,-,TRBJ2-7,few,TGCAGTGGCAGGGGGGCCTCCTACGAGCAGTACTTC,CSGRGASYEQYF
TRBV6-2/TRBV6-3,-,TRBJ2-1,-,TGTGCCAGCAGTGCCCCCCGGACTATGGACGATGAGCAGTTCTTC,CASSAPRTMDDEQFF
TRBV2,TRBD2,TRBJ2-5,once,TGTGCCAGCAGACTAGCGGTGTACCAAGAGACCCAGTACTTC,CASRLAVYQETQYF
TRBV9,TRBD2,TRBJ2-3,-,TGTGCCAGCAGCCCCATCCCCACTAGCGGGGGAGTCGCAGATACGCAGTATTTT,CASSPIPTSGGVADTQYF
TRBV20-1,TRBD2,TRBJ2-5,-,TGCAGTCCGACTAGCGTAAGAGAGACCCAGTACTTC,CSPTSVRETQYF
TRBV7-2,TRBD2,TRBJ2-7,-,TGTGCCAGCAGCGTAACCGGGACTAGCTCCAATGAGCAGTACTTC,CASSVTGTSSNEQYF
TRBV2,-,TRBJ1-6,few,TGTGCCAGCAGTGAAAGCAGGTCAGCATCACCCCTCCACTTT,CASSESRSASPLHF
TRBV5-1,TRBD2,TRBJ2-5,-,TGCGCCAGCAGCTCCCCACTAGCGGGAGTAGAGACCCAGTACTTC,CASSSPLAGVETQYF
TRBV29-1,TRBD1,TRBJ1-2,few,TGCAGCGTTGAGCGACAGGGGTATGGCTACACCTTC,CSVERQGYGYTF
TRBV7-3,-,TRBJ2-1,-,TGTGCCAGCAGCTTAATAAGTGGGGAAGCGTACAATGAGCAGTTCTTC,CASSLISGEAYNEQFF
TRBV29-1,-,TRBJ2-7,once,TGCAGCGCCGCGGGACTCAGTTCCCCCGAGCAGTACTTC,CSAAGLSSPEQYF
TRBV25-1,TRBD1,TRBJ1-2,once,TGTGCCAGCAGTCTACAGGGGATTCAGGACTATGGCTACACCTTC,CASSLQGIQDYGYTF
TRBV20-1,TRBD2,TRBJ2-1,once,TGCAGTGCTAGACCCAGCGGGAGTACTGTGGATGAGCAGTTCTTC,CSARPSGSTVDEQFF
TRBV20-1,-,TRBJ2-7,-,TGCAGTGCTCCCTCCTACCGCACAGGGCTCGCAAATGAGCAGTACTTC,CSAPSYRTGLANEQYF
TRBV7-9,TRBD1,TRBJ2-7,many,TGTGCCAGCAGCCCCCCAGCAGGGGGCATTTACGAGCAGTACTTC,CASSPPAGGIYEQYF
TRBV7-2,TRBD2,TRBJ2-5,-,TGTGCCAGCAGGGAGGGTGCAGCGGGGGGCAATCCGTACCAAGAGACCCAGTACTTC,CASREGAAGGNPYQETQYF
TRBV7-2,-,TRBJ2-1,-,TGTGCCAGCAGCCCACACAGCGCCAGGGCGAACAATGAGCAGTTCTTC,CASSPHSARANNEQFF
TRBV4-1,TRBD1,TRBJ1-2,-,TGCGCCAGCAGCCAATGGGGGGCAGGGGGAGGCTACACCTTC,CASSQWGAGGGYTF
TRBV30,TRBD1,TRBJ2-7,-,TGTGCCTGGAGGGGGACAGAACACTCCTACGAGCAGTACTTC,CAWRGTEHSYEQYF
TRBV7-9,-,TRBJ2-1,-,TGTGCCAGCAGCTTGGTTGGCTCCGGAGGAGGTAATGAGCAGTTCTTC,CASSLVGSGGGNEQFF
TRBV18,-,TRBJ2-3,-,TGTGCCAGCGCACCACAGGAGCTCACAGATACGCAGTATTTT,CASAPQELTDTQYF
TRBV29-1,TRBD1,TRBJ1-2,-,TGCAGCGTTTACAGGGGGTTTAACTATGGCTACACCTTC,CSVYRGFNYGYTF
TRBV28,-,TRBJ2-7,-,TGTGCCAGCAGTTATGACGGCTACGAGCAGTACTTC,CASSYDGYEQYF
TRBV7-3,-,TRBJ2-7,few,TGTGCCAGCAGCTTAACGGCCAGCAGCTCCTACGAGCAGTACTTC,CASSLTASSSYEQYF
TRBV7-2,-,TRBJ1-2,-,TGTGCCAGCAGCTTAGGAGGGGTCACATATGGCTACACCTTC,CASSLGGVTYGYTF
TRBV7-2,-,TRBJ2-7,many,TGTGCCAGCAGCTTCGCAGTTTCCTACGAGCAGTACTTC,CASSFAVSYEQYF
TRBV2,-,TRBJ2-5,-,TGTGCCAGCAGTGAGGACCGAAGCGGAGAGACCCAGTACTTC,CASSEDRSGETQYF
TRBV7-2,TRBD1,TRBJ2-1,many,TGTGCCAGCAGCTTTCGATCGGGACAGGGGCATGAGCAGTTCTTC,CASSFRSGQGHEQFF
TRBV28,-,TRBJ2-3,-,TGTGCCAGCTCCTCAGGGTTTGGAGGGAGTACAGATACGCAGTATTTT,CASSSGFGGSTDTQYF
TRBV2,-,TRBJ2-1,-,TGTGCCAGCAGGGTCGGCCTGAACAATGAGCAGTTCTTC,CASRVGLNNEQFF
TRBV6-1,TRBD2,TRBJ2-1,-,TGTGCCAGCAGTGAACTTAGTCCGGGAGGCCTCAAGGAGCAGTTCTTC,CASSELSPGGLKEQFF
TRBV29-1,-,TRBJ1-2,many,TGCAGCGTTGTTTCAGACTATGGCTACACCTTC,CSVVSDYGYTF
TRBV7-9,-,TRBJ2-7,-,TGTGCCAGCAGCTTCACCCAGCGGTTTTCTTACGAGCAGTACTTC,CASSFTQRFSYEQYF
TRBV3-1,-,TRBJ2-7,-,TGTGCCAGCGGCCAAGATGGGAGCGAGCAGTACTTC,CASGQDGSEQYF
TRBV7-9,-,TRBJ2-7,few,TGTGCCAGCACCCCCGTCGGCTCCTACGAGCAGTACTTC,CASTPVGSYEQYF
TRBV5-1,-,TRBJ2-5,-,TGCGCCAGCAGCGGGGGACCTATGGAGGCCCAGTACTTC,CASSGGPMEAQYF
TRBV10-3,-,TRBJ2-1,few,TGTGCCATCAGTGAGACTCTAGCCACCGCCTACAATGAGCAGTTCTTC,CAISETLATAYNEQFF
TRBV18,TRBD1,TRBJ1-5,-,TGTGCCAGCTCGCAAGGGACAGGGCGGCTTCAGCCCCAGCATTTT,CASSQGTGRLQPQHF